The entry that follows covers one TCR beta chain sequence. This clone was recorded once. Its antigen specificity is not known. One base away there is no much larger clone; base qualities are not given. Counted from cysteine to phenylalanine, this CDR3 has 13 amino acids. The entry retains the CDR3 DNA only, 39 bases that are in frame from base 1. Sequences MNHEY (CDR1) and SMNVEV (CDR2) are obtained from the germline V gene (reference sequence). V is clipped by 0 bases and J by 7 bases, and the sequence between their germline boundaries is 7 bases long. These data come from a study of blood T cell repertoires in COVID-19 (dated by TCRdb to about 2020). Notes on the research overall: Collaborator samples came from the United States, Italy and Spain and covered acute and convalescent phases of COVID-19. Sample metadata almost always included a de-identified subject ID, COVID-19 status, age in years and sex. Where HLA class I and class II types were available, the types were taken from metadata supplied by the sample provider, not from assay-based typing. Subjects who had been exposed to COVID-19, were actively infected with it, or had recovered from it provided the deeply sampled blood TCRbeta repertoires that made up the dataset. The prospective study material was composed of cDNA or gDNA derived from T cells, B-cell-depleted T cells, or PBMCs. Samples came from the ongoing ImmuneRACE study (first 160 participants) plus 1,254 subjects from 6 global collaborators. The repertoires were released in a freely available public database intended as a resource for research on the immune response to SARS-CoV-2. Study-wide findings and limitations: The amount of clinical and demographic metadata varied by source and participant and was provided uncurated.

The immunoSEQ Assay, a bias-controlled multiplex PCR, was used to amplify TCRbeta CDR3 regions from genomic DNA. As for the original processing: The number of nucleated cells in each sample was estimated by amplification of reference gene primers within the assay. To quantify the absolute abundance of each unique TCRbeta CDR3 rearrangement, sequence reads were collapsed and filtered. For each sample, productive Simpson clonality was calculated as the square root of Simpson's diversity index across productive rearrangements. Not all clones reach the TCRdb copy of this immuneACCESS table, which keeps in-frame sequences only. Checked studies attribute under half of the gap to unresolved V genes and leave the rest unexplained. The DNA was the basis for D and trimming; V, J and clone size are from that table. The sample records approximately 280,000 clones, about 89% of which are singletons. Together, the top ten hold about 4.6% of the sample.

Whole blood was collected in K2EDTA tubes by collaborating institutions according to the institutions' own protocols. Collaborator samples were shipped for TCRbeta analysis as frozen whole blood, isolated PBMCs, or DNA extracted from either sample type. The specimen sequenced was peripheral blood. The chain links TRBV27 with TRBJ1-5, with the D gene not clear enough to name. This clonotype was sampled from a man aged 40-55 years with acute or convalescent COVID-19. The CDR3: CASSLSRQQPQHF. The nucleotide sequence reads TGTGCCAGCAGTTTATCCAGGCAGCAGCCCCAGCATTTT.